This entry lists 31 T cell receptor beta chains sequenced from one sample in a study of early T cells in non-severe SARS-CoV-2 infection. MiXCR was run by TCRdb on the 5' RACE reads, yielding one entry per CDR3 protein. The sample carries some 70,000 distinct CDR3 sequences, over 4.5% recorded once. Sequencing was carried out using whole blood. All receptors derive from an adult who was a healthcare worker with PCR-confirmed SARS-CoV-2 infection or an uninfected control (not recorded which).

This clonotype has a count of ten or more. The genes are TRBV12-3 or TRBV12-4 and TRBJ2-7; 8 nucleotides align to TRBD2. The length of the CDR3 is 16 residues. J gave up 2 bases and V 10 bases, and 16 bases lay outside the gene matches. The CDR3 DNA follows: TGTGCCACCTCCGCCGAGAGCGGGAGCGGAACCTACGAGCAGTACTTC. Amino acids: CATSAESGSGTYEQYF.

There are many counts of this clonotype. V usage is TRBV3-1 and J usage is TRBJ1-1; possible D gene TRBD1, 5 bases. V shed 3 bases and J shed 0 bases, with 8 bases lying between them. From germline, CDR1 is LGHDT and CDR2 YNNKEL (reference sequence). This CDR3 comprises 14 residues. CDR3 region: CASSHFRVNTEAFF. As DNA, the CDR3 is TGTGCCAGCAGCCATTTCAGGGTGAACACTGAAGCTTTCTTT.

V is TRBV29-1 and J is TRBJ2-7, with 8 bases that match TRBD2. J gave up 4 bases and V 5 bases, and 10 bases lay outside the gene matches. CDR3 length: 14 residues. Looked up from germline, CDR1 is SQVTM and CDR2 is ANQGSEA. CDR3 in DNA: TGCAGCGTTCCCTCGACTAGCGCGGAGTACGAGCAGTACTTC. It translates to CSVPSTSAEYEQYF.

This clonotype was picked up many times. The chain is built from TRBV29-1 and TRBJ2-1, with 9 bases that match TRBD1. The CDR3 contains 20 residues. Per the germline V gene, CDR1 is SQVTM and CDR2 is ANQGSEA. With V trimmed by 8 bases and J by 6 bases, 29 bases remained unmatched. The CDR3, as DNA: TGCAGCACCGTTGGGGGGGACAGGGAGACGGGCACAGGGCTGGGCAATGAGCAGTTCTTC. It encodes CSTVGGDRETGTGLGNEQFF.

Ten or more counts support this clonotype. This rearrangement joins TRBV5-1 to TRBJ2-3, with D perhaps matching TRBD2 (5 bases). The germline V and J ends were trimmed by 2 bases and 5 bases, with 12 bases remaining between them. The V gene's germline CDR1 is SGHRS and CDR2 YFSETQ. The CDR3 contains 14 residues. The CDR3 DNA sequence: TGCGCCAGCAGCTTCGGCAGTGAGGGAGATACGCAGTATTTT. Translating it yields CASSFGSEGDTQYF.

This clonotype was seen a few times. This chain connects TRBV5-1 to TRBJ2-5; D unclear. The CDR3 consists of 15 residues. V was clipped by 2 bases and J by 5 bases, with 16 bases between them. Germline values: CDR1 SGHRS, CDR2 YFSETQ. CDR3 region: CASSLGLTRAETQYF. CDR3 bases: TGCGCCAGCAGCTTAGGGCTCACTCGAGCGGAGACCCAGTACTTC.

J is TRBJ2-1 and V is TRBV7-3; TRBD1 is a possible D gene (6 bases). V lost 4 bases to trimming and J lost 5 bases, with 12 bases between them. This CDR3 is 14 amino acids long. CDR1 is SGHTA, CDR2 FQGTGA, per germline. CDR3 DNA sequence: TGTGCCAGCAGCTCCCTCCGGGACAACAATGAGCAGTTCTTC. It encodes CASSSLRDNNEQFF.

The chain links TRBV7-8 to TRBJ1-6; 8 bases agree with TRBD1. The CDR3 loop spans 14 amino acids. CDR1 and CDR2 (germline): SGHVS, FQNEAQ. V dropped 3 bases and J dropped 8; count of bases not matched to a gene: 3. CDR3 loop: CASSFGQGHSPLHF. DNA for the CDR3: TGTGCCAGCAGCTTTGGACAGGGCCATTCACCCCTCCACTTT. The full variable domain, completed using reference TRBV7-8 and TRBJ1-6, is GAGVSQSPRYKVAKRGQDVALRCDPISGHVSLFWYQQALGQGPEFLTYFQNEAQLDKSGLPSDRFFAERPEGSVSTLKIQRTQQEDSAVYLCASSFGQGHSPLHFGNGTRLTVT.

A remark on this clonotype: Since a much larger clone is just one base distant, this may be a read error. The chain combines TRBV7-9 with TRBJ2-1, with TRBD2 matching 13 bases. The junction had 13 bases not matched to a gene; V was cut back by 8 bases and J by 0 bases. The length of the CDR3 is 19 residues. From germline, CDR1 is SEHNR and CDR2 FQNEAQ (reference sequence). The CDR3 DNA sequence: TGTGCCAGCGGCCCATACTCGACTAGCGGGGGGCGCTCCTACAATGAGCAGTTCTTC. This codes for CASGPYSTSGGRSYNEQFF.

The gene calls are TRBV6-2 or TRBV6-3 and TRBJ2-1, with 7 bases that match TRBD2. The CDR3 contains 15 residues. Germline CDR1 MNHEY, CDR2 SVGEGT. The J segment lost 2 bases and the V segment lost 4 bases, leaving 5 bases of the junction unmatched. DNA of the CDR3: TGTGCCAGCAGTTCCGCTAGCGGCCCCTACAATGAGCAGTTCTTC. Translating gives CASSSASGPYNEQFF.

A word on this clonotype: It may be a read error: a sequence one base away is much more abundant. The chain uses TRBV6-1 and TRBJ2-2; TRBD2 is a possible D gene (6 bases). The CDR3 totals 17 residues. Germline CDR1 MNHNS, CDR2 SASEGT. The CDR3 loop reads CASSEAKAGFNTGGLFF. CDR3 nucleotide sequence: TGTGCCAGCAGTGAAGCGAAGGCAGGGTTTAACACCGGGGGGCTGTTTTTT.

This clonotype has ten or more counts. This rearrangement joins TRBV7-2 to TRBJ2-2; unclear D gene. Germline V lookup: CDR1 SGHTA, CDR2 FQGNSA. This CDR3 is built from 14 residues. V shed 3 bases and J shed 3 bases, with 8 bases lying between them. As DNA, the CDR3 is TGTGCCAGCAGCTTCGAGTTATACACCGGGGAGCTGTTTTTT. Its translation: CASSFELYTGELFF.

This clonotype has ten or more counts. The chain recombines TRBV7-2 with TRBJ2-7; D is undetermined. This CDR3 has 15 amino acids. V was clipped by 6 bases and J by 3 bases, with 18 bases between them. CDR1 is SGHTA, CDR2 FQGNSA, per germline. The CDR3 nucleotides read TGTGCCAGCAGGCCCCAAACCGGGCCCTTCTACGAGCAGTACTTC. Its protein product is CASRPQTGPFYEQYF.

The V and J genes are TRBV12-3 or TRBV12-4 and TRBJ1-4; 8 positions match TRBD1. This CDR3 has 16 amino acids. Trimming cost V 5 bases and J 3 bases; bases outside gene matches: 8. This chain's CDR3 is CASSVGTGAANEKLFF. The CDR3 DNA reads TGTGCCAGCAGTGTCGGGACAGGCGCCGCTAATGAAAAACTGTTTTTT.

V usage is TRBV7-2 and J usage is TRBJ1-4; possibly TRBD1 for D (6 bases). V gave up 8 bases and J gave up 7 bases, with 20 bases separating them. The germline gives CDR1 SGHTA, CDR2 FQGNSA. The CDR3 spans 15 residues. The CDR3 here is CASRGGLAGTEKLFF. The CDR3, as DNA: TGTGCCAGCCGCGGGGGCCTAGCGGGTACTGAAAAACTGTTTTTT.

This clonotype has ten or more counts. J is TRBJ1-4 and V is TRBV9; 7 nucleotides agree with TRBD1. V trimming: 1 base; J trimming: 6 bases; junction bases outside the gene matches: 6. Germline CDR1 SGDLS, CDR2 YYNGEE. The CDR3 loop spans 15 amino acids. The CDR3 DNA follows: TGTGCCAGCAGCGTAAGCACAGGGGTCGATGAAAAACTGTTTTTT. It codes for CASSVSTGVDEKLFF.

This clonotype was counted many times. The V gene is TRBV4-2, the J gene TRBJ2-3; 7 bases are shared with TRBD2. J gave up 0 bases and V 3 bases, and 9 bases lay outside the gene matches. Germline CDR1 is LGHNA and CDR2 is YNFKEQ. This CDR3 is built from 17 residues. In DNA, the CDR3 is TGTGCCAGCAGCCAGTACGCCGGGACTACGAGCACAGATACGCAGTATTTT. It translates to CASSQYAGTTSTDTQYF.

This clonotype showed up many times. This chain joins TRBV20-1 and TRBJ2-5, with a tentative D call TRBD2 (5 bases). Germline V gene data show CDR1 as DFQATT and CDR2 as SNEGSKA (reference sequence). Trimming left V 0 bases short and J 5 bases short, with 16 bases between. The CDR3 sequence is 15 residues long. The CDR3: CSAREETLGGETQYF. The CDR3 DNA reads as TGCAGTGCTAGAGAGGAGACCTTGGGCGGGGAGACCCAGTACTTC.

This chain uses TRBV7-8 with TRBJ2-1; no reliable D call. Looked up from germline, CDR1 is SGHVS and CDR2 is FQNEAQ. The CDR3 is 13 amino acids. Trimming left V 5 bases short and J 8 bases short, with 13 bases between. The CDR3 loop is CASSGSRRDEQFF. The CDR3 nucleotides read TGTGCCAGCAGCGGGTCCCGACGTGATGAGCAGTTCTTC.

This clonotype was picked up many times. This rearrangement joins TRBV2 to TRBJ1-5; D is unclear. From germline, CDR1 is SNHLY and CDR2 FYNNEI. The length of the CDR3 is 13 residues. V lost 3 bases and J 6 bases, leaving 9 bases between the germline ends. This CDR3 is CASSELPFQPQHF. The CDR3 DNA reads as TGTGCCAGCAGTGAGCTCCCCTTTCAGCCCCAGCATTTT. Drawing the rest from reference TRBV2 and TRBJ1-5, the complete variable domain is EPEVTQTPSHQVTQMGQEVILRCVPISNHLYFYWYRQILGQKVEFLVSFYNNEISEKSEIFDDQFSVERPDGSNFTLKIRSTKLEDSAMYFCASSELPFQPQHFGDGTRLSIL.

This clonotype came up many times. The V and J genes are TRBV7-6 and TRBJ2-2; TRBD2 is a possible D gene (5 bases). The CDR3 runs to 15 residues. Germline CDR1 and CDR2: SGHVS and FNYEAQ. Between the trimmed V and J ends, which lost 6 bases and 2 bases, there was a span of 13 bases. The CDR3 DNA reads as TGTGCCAGCAGACGCAGCGGAGATAACACCGGGGAGCTGTTTTTT. This translates into CASRRSGDNTGELFF.

This clonotype was observed at least ten times. The CDR3 region is CASSASASSGNTIYF. The DNA of the CDR3 is TGTGCCAGCAGCGCCAGCGCGAGCTCTGGAAACACCATATATTTT. The V call is TRBV9, the J call TRBJ1-3; D ambiguous. The V gene's germline CDR1 is SGDLS and CDR2 YYNGEE. Trimming shortened V by 3 bases and J by 0 bases, and 10 bases separated the two germline ends. CDR3 length: 15 residues.

This chain uses TRBV12-5 with TRBJ2-1, with 11 positions matching TRBD1. Germline V gives CDR1 LGHNT, CDR2 FRNRAP. Trimming removed 7 bases from V and 3 bases from J; junction bases left unmatched: 5. This CDR3 comprises 15 residues. DNA of the CDR3: TGTGCTAGTGCTCCGGACAGGGGGCTCTACAATGAGCAGTTCTTC. Translating gives CASAPDRGLYNEQFF.

This clonotype was seen ten or more times. In nucleotides, the CDR3 is TGTGCCAGCAGATTAACGCCTCGGGCCACAGATACGCAGTATTTT. It codes for CASRLTPRATDTQYF. The chain employs TRBV6-5 and TRBJ2-3; D is uncertain. From germline, CDR1 is MNHEY and CDR2 SVGAGI. Deletions cut 6 bases from V and 2 bases from J, with 15 bases between. The CDR3 length is 15 residues.

This clonotype was observed a few times. The chain has TRBV7-2 and TRBJ1-3; possible D gene TRBD1, 5 bases. With 2 bases removed from V and 0 bases from J, the gap between germline ends came to 11 bases. The CDR3 runs to 16 residues. Germline values: CDR1 SGHTA, CDR2 FQGNSA. This chain's CDR3 is CASSLRNRNSGNTIYF. The DNA of the CDR3 is TGTGCCAGCAGCTTAAGGAACAGGAACTCTGGAAACACCATATATTTT.

This clonotype was found many times. The chain is built from TRBV6-1 and TRBJ1-5; TRBD1 agrees at 10 bases. After removal of 8 bases from V and 5 bases from J, the junction contained 3 bases not matched to a gene. The CDR3 extends over 13 amino acids. Germline V gene data show CDR1 as MNHNS and CDR2 as SASEGT. The CDR3 sequence: CASGGTGDQPQHF. CDR3 bases: TGTGCCAGCGGCGGGACAGGGGATCAGCCCCAGCATTTT.

The rearrangement joins TRBV7-2 to TRBJ2-2; D not certain. V was shortened by 2 bases and J by 4 bases, with 14 bases between the two germline ends. This CDR3 region has 16 residues. CDR1 is SGHTA and CDR2 is FQGNSA in the germline V gene. The CDR3 nucleotides read TGTGCCAGCAGCTTACTCCGGGTTGTCGGCACCGGGGAGCTGTTTTTT. Amino acid sequence: CASSLLRVVGTGELFF.

This clonotype was found many times. This chain connects TRBV7-2 to TRBJ2-2; TRBD1 might be the D (5 bases). The length of the CDR3 is 16 residues. Trimming shortened V by 0 bases and J by 0 bases, and 8 bases separated the two germline ends. In germline, CDR1 is SGHTA, CDR2 FQGNSA. The CDR3 bases are TGTGCCAGCAGCTTAGCAGGGGCCGCGAACACCGGGGAGCTGTTTTTT. It specifies CASSLAGAANTGELFF.

This clonotype has at least ten counts. This chain links TRBV10-3 with TRBJ1-2; perhaps TRBD1 as D (6 bases). Trimming shortened V by 6 bases and J by 3 bases, and 17 bases separated the two germline ends. This CDR3 contains 15 residues. Germline values: CDR1 ENHRY, CDR2 SYGVKD. The CDR3: CAISLTGIMDYGYTF. CDR3 nucleotides: TGTGCCATCAGCCTAACAGGGATTATGGACTATGGCTACACCTTC.

This clonotype has at least ten counts. The chain combines TRBV6-6 with TRBJ2-7; no clear D. Germline values: CDR1 MNHNY, CDR2 SVGAGI (reference sequence). V was cut by 4 bases and J by 5 bases, with 9 bases left in between. The CDR3 length is 12 residues. CDR3 region: CASSSEWDEQYF. The CDR3 nucleotides read TGTGCCAGCAGTTCGGAGTGGGACGAGCAGTACTTC.

This clonotype has ten or more counts. This sequence joins TRBV6-6 and TRBJ1-6, with a tentative D call TRBD1 (5 bases). This CDR3 has 22 amino acids. Germline V lookup: CDR1 MNHNY, CDR2 SVGAGI (reference sequence). V lost 0 bases, J lost 7 bases, and 31 bases lay in between. CDR3 in amino acids: CASSYSGRVEPLVRDGNSPLHF. The CDR3 nucleotides read TGTGCCAGCAGTTACTCTGGGAGGGTAGAACCGTTGGTCAGGGACGGAAATTCACCCCTCCACTTT.